The next 10 T cell receptor beta chains were all read from a single sample in a study of T cell responses to AZD1222 COVID-19 vaccine (dated by TCRdb to the early 2020s). Taken with the paper, the label for time point translates to: baseline before first vaccination. This specimen's treatment or condition label, interpreted: meningococcal conjugate vaccine given as trial control. Libraries were constructed by the immunoSEQ multiplex PCR assay. In its TCRdb copy, this immuneACCESS table keeps in-frame sequences only and misses some clones. Where compared with another copy, unresolved V genes explain less than half of these, and the others have no known cause. This sample comprises approximately 120,000 clones, roughly 88% of them detected only once. Jointly, the top ten make up approximately 4.5% of the sample. The material was peripheral blood, obtained on day 0 of MenACWY control vaccination. These receptors originate from an adult in good health.

This clone came up a few times. V is TRBV10-2 and J is TRBJ2-1; D unresolved. The ends were cut back, 2 bases at V and 4 bases at J, with 3 bases in the middle. CDR3 length equals 12 residues. The germline CDR1 and CDR2 sequences are WSHSY and SAAADI. In DNA, the CDR3 is TGCGCCAGCAGTGAGACATACAATGAGCAGTTCTTC. This encodes CASSETYNEQFF.

This chain connects TRBV7-2 to TRBJ2-1; 11 nucleotides line up with TRBD2. The CDR3 sequence is 15 residues long. V shed 7 bases, J shed 2 bases, and the junction held 4 bases outside the gene matches. Germline values: CDR1 SGHTA, CDR2 FQGNSA. CDR3 nucleotides: TGTGCCAGCAAGGTAGCGGGGGGGACCTACAATGAGCAGTTCTTC. Translating it yields CASKVAGGTYNEQFF.

V and J are TRBV6-6 and TRBJ2-7, with 10 bases that match TRBD1. With 6 bases clipped from V and 5 bases from J, the junction kept 4 bases outside the gene matches. The length of the CDR3 is 13 residues. In germline, CDR1 is MNHNY, CDR2 SVGAGI (reference sequence). CDR3 in DNA: TGTGCCAGCAGCCGACAGGGGGCGAACGAGCAGTACTTC. Its translation is CASSRQGANEQYF.

The rearrangement joins TRBV10-3 to TRBJ2-5; tentatively, D is TRBD1 (5 bases). V was pared by 4 bases and J by 2 bases, with 14 bases between. The CDR3 totals 15 residues. Germline V gene lookup returns CDR1 ENHRY and CDR2 SYGVKD. CDR3 residues: CAISGAGLGQETQYF. The CDR3 DNA is TGTGCCATCAGTGGAGCAGGGTTGGGGCAAGAGACCCAGTACTTC.

The chain joins TRBV3-1 (or the pseudogene TRBV3-2) to TRBJ1-4; D is ambiguous. CDR1 and CDR2 (germline): LGHDT, YNNKEL (reference sequence). The V gene lost 1 base and the J gene lost 8 bases, with 14 bases spanning the gap. There are 15 residues in the CDR3. The CDR3 sequence is CASSQVGPGFEKLFF. CDR3 nucleotides: TGTGCCAGCAGCCAAGTTGGGCCGGGGTTCGAAAAACTGTTTTTT.

J is TRBJ1-1 and V is TRBV10-3; 7 bases fit TRBD1. Germline V gene lookup returns CDR1 ENHRY and CDR2 SYGVKD. Unmatched junction bases numbered 7, after V lost 9 bases and J lost 0 bases. CDR3 size: 14 residues. The CDR3 loop reads CAIRDSDMNTEAFF. CDR3 DNA: TGTGCCATTAGGGACAGCGATATGAACACTGAAGCTTTCTTT.

This chain links TRBV28 with TRBJ1-1; D is unresolved. Germline V gene lookup returns CDR1 MDHEN and CDR2 SYDVKM. The CDR3 totals 12 residues. The germline V and J ends were trimmed by 3 bases and 8 bases, with 10 bases remaining between them. The DNA of the CDR3 is TGTGCCAGCAGTTTGAGCCAGAAAGAAGCTTTCTTT. This encodes CASSLSQKEAFF.

This chain uses TRBV30 with TRBJ1-1, with TRBD1 as a possible D gene (5 bases). With 0 bases removed from V and 11 bases from J, the gap between germline ends came to 22 bases. The CDR3 runs 15 residues. Germline V gives CDR1 GTSNPN, CDR2 SVGIG (reference sequence). The CDR3 protein is CAWSVPTSEGYDAFF. CDR3 DNA sequence: TGTGCCTGGAGTGTTCCCACCAGTGAGGGGTACGATGCTTTCTTT.

The genes are TRBV4-1 and TRBJ1-4; the match to TRBD1 covers 7 bases. Germline CDR1 is MGHRA and CDR2 is YSYEKL. Losses at the gene ends were 5 bases for V and 3 bases for J; bases not matched to a gene: 6. CDR3 length: 15 residues. CDR3 amino acids: CASSKPGQSNEKLFF. DNA for the CDR3: TGCGCCAGCAGCAAACCGGGACAGTCTAATGAAAAACTGTTTTTT.

CDR3 residues: CASSPRQGATNYGYTF. In DNA form, the CDR3 reads TGTGCCAGCAGTCCACGACAGGGGGCAACAAACTATGGCTACACCTTC. This sequence joins TRBV28 and TRBJ1-2, with 10 nucleotides matching TRBD1. The germline V gene encodes CDR1 MDHEN and CDR2 SYDVKM. The CDR3 sequence is 16 residues long. The trim removed 5 bases at V and 2 bases at J, leaving 8 bases unmatched.